This TCR beta chain was sequenced in a study of cytomegalovirus exposure and HLA in healthy donors. Study observations and caveats: As confirmed in vitro, a few CMV-associated chains were specific for CMV antigens. Some public TCRs appeared in many individuals, while most sequences were rare. With DRB1 most and HLA-C fewest, TCR association rates differed between HLA loci in a later analysis. The study recorded 150 to 200 TCR beta chains that were cytomegalovirus-associated.

As concerns this clone: The antigen remains unidentified.

Vbeta (60) and Jbeta (13) primers were used in the PCR. Generated by immunoSEQ multiplex PCR, the TCRdb table keeps only in-frame clones and is missing some. The table has about 130,000 clones, 65% to 90% seen once. CDR1 and CDR2 from the germline V gene are GTSNPN and SVGIG (reference sequence). This CDR3 has 13 residues. V was trimmed by 0 bases and J by 8 bases, leaving 8 bases between them. The sample consisted of PBMCs. The chain uses TRBV30 and TRBJ1-6; D not certain. The source of this sequence is a man between 50 and 59 years old in good health and CMV-seronegative. The CDR3: CAWSVQVYSPLHF. DNA for the CDR3: TGTGCCTGGAGTGTCCAGGTCTATTCACCCCTCCACTTT.